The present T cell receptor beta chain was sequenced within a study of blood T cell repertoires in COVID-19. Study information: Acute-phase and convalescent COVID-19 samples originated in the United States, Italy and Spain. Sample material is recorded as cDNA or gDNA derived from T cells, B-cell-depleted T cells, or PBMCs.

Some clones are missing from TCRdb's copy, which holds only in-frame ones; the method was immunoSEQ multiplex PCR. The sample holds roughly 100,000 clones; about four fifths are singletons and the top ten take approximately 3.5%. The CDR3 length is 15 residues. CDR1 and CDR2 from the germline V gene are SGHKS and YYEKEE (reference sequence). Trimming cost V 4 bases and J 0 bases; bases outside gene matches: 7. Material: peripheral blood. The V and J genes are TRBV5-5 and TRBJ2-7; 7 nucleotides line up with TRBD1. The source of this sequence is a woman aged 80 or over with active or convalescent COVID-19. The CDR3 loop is CASSLYRDSSYEQYF. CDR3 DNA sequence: TGTGCCAGCAGCCTGTACAGGGACAGCTCCTACGAGCAGTACTTC.